These T cell receptor beta chains were read from a single sample in a study of blood T cell repertoires in COVID-19. The repertoire was sequenced with immunoSEQ multiplex PCR; TCRdb's copy has only in-frame clones and lacks some. In the table there are about 120,000 clones, approximately 88% of which are singletons. Sequencing was carried out using peripheral blood. The receptors stem from a woman aged 40 to 49 with acute or convalescent COVID-19. The CDR3 runs from the conserved cysteine through the conserved F or W. A D gene is named only where the DNA matches it firmly. A clone size is listed for some rows: how often the clone was seen (once, few, many), or a class if it is expanded.

>NA|TRBJ1-1|TRBV3-1/TRBV3-2|NA
CASSSPGGNTEAFF
TGTGCCAGCAGCTCCCCGGGAGGGAACACTGAAGCTTTCTTT
>TRBD1|TRBJ2-3|TRBV5-1|once
CASAGTDAGDTQYF
TGCGCCAGCGCCGGGACAGACGCAGGAGATACGCAGTATTTT
>TRBD1|TRBJ1-2|TRBV6-5|NA
CASRGRGHEGYTF
TGTGCCAGCAGGGGTAGGGGGCATGAAGGCTACACCTTC
>NA|TRBJ2-7|TRBV7-8|NA
CASRIPRTPGYEQYF
TGTGCCAGCAGAATCCCCCGGACTCCAGGCTACGAGCAGTACTTC
>NA|TRBJ1-1|TRBV5-1|NA
CASSPGTKNTEAFF
TGCGCCAGCAGCCCCGGGACTAAGAACACTGAAGCTTTCTTT
>NA|TRBJ1-1|TRBV5-3|NA
CARSSATGGTEAFF
TGTGCCAGAAGCTCCGCGACGGGAGGCACTGAAGCTTTCTTT
>NA|TRBJ2-7|TRBV18|NA
CASSPRGYEQYF
TGTGCCAGCTCACCAAGGGGTTACGAGCAGTACTTC
>NA|TRBJ1-1|TRBV18|NA
CASSPILDTEAFF
TGTGCCAGCTCACCAATACTTGACACTGAAGCTTTCTTT
>TRBD2|TRBJ2-7|TRBV5-1|NA
CASSLELGGYEQYF
TGCGCCAGCAGCTTGGAATTGGGAGGGTACGAGCAGTACTTC
>TRBD1|TRBJ2-1|TRBV18|once
CASSPGPDRGVYEQFF
TGTGCCAGCTCACCAGGTCCGGACAGGGGCGTCTATGAGCAGTTCTTC
>NA|TRBJ2-7|TRBV6-6|NA
CASRISGGDVYEQYF
TGTGCCAGCAGAATCTCGGGGGGCGACGTCTACGAGCAGTACTTC
>NA|TRBJ1-1|TRBV5-6|NA
CASSVKIGQGRQGFF
TGTGCCAGCAGCGTAAAAATCGGGCAGGGGCGCCAAGGGTTCTTT
>NA|TRBJ2-7|TRBV6-2/TRBV6-3|NA
CASSSPWGGREQYF
TGTGCCAGCAGTTCCCCCTGGGGGGGGCGGGAGCAGTACTTC
>NA|TRBJ1-6|TRBV6-1|NA
CASSGVSGGLTYSPLHF
TGTGCCAGCAGTGGGGTCAGCGGGGGCCTCACCTATTCACCCCTCCACTTT
>TRBD1|TRBJ2-7|TRBV6-2/TRBV6-3|NA
CASSYGTGSSYEQYF
TGTGCCAGCAGTTACGGGACAGGGAGCTCCTACGAGCAGTACTTC
>TRBD1|TRBJ1-5|TRBV5-8|NA
CASSLGTANYQPQHF
TGTGCCAGCAGCCTCGGGACAGCTAATTATCAGCCCCAGCATTTT
>TRBD1|TRBJ1-1|TRBV23-1|NA
CASSLRTGDAEAFF
TGCGCCAGCAGTCTACGGACAGGGGACGCTGAAGCTTTCTTT
>TRBD2|TRBJ2-3|TRBV4-1|NA
CASSQGLGTSGATDTQYF
TGCGCCAGCAGCCAAGGGCTCGGGACTAGCGGGGCCACAGATACGCAGTATTTT
>NA|TRBJ1-5|TRBV3-1/TRBV3-2|NA
CASSQDGQYSNQPQHF
TGTGCCAGCAGCCAAGATGGACAGTATAGCAATCAGCCCCAGCATTTT
>NA|TRBJ1-6|TRBV30|NA
CAWSRQANSPLHF
TGTGCCTGGAGTCGACAGGCTAATTCACCCCTCCACTTT
>NA|TRBJ1-6|TRBV23-1|NA
CASSQSTAAGESDTSPLHF
TGCGCCAGCAGTCAATCGACTGCGGCAGGGGAGTCCGATACTTCACCCCTCCACTTT
>TRBD2|TRBJ2-5|TRBV10-1|NA
CASSSGGETQYF
TGCGCCAGCAGTAGCGGGGGGGAGACCCAGTACTTC
>NA|TRBJ2-2|TRBV7-9|NA
CAPRPRRELFF
TGTGCCCCTAGGCCCCGCCGGGAGCTGTTTTTT
>NA|TRBJ2-3|TRBV2|NA
CASSEAGAITDTQYF
TGTGCCAGCAGTGAAGCGGGGGCCATCACAGATACGCAGTATTTT
>NA|TRBJ1-5|TRBV6-4|NA
CATTDFRARPDQPQHF
TGTGCCACCACCGATTTCAGGGCTCGACCCGATCAGCCCCAGCATTTT
>TRBD1|TRBJ1-1|TRBV29-1|NA
CSVDLQGPNTEAFF
TGCAGCGTTGACCTACAGGGGCCCAACACTGAAGCTTTCTTT
>NA|TRBJ2-3|TRBV12-3/TRBV12-4|NA
CASSYRDTDTQYF
TGTGCCAGCAGTTACAGGGACACAGATACGCAGTATTTT
>NA|TRBJ2-7|TRBV5-1|NA
CASSLGGSEQYF
TGCGCCAGCAGCTTGGGTGGGAGCGAGCAGTACTTC
>TRBD2|TRBJ2-5|TRBV5-6|NA
CASSLTGGQETQYF
TGTGCCAGCAGCTTGACCGGGGGGCAAGAGACCCAGTACTTC
>NA|TRBJ2-1|TRBV2|few
CASSVARGNEQFF
TGTGCCAGCAGTGTGGCCAGGGGTAATGAGCAGTTCTTC
>NA|TRBJ1-2|TRBV19|NA
CASSKGRSSWTF
TGTGCCAGTAGTAAGGGGAGGAGTAGTTGGACCTTC
>NA|TRBJ1-5|TRBV7-6|NA
CASSLGRASQPQHF
TGTGCCAGCAGCTTAGGCAGGGCATCGCAGCCCCAGCATTTT
>TRBD1|TRBJ1-6|TRBV30|NA
CAWSVRQGDSPLHF
TGTGCCTGGAGTGTACGACAGGGCGATTCACCCCTCCACTTT
>NA|TRBJ1-4|TRBV7-2|NA
CASSQSGGTNEKLFF
TGTGCCAGCAGCCAGTCTGGGGGGACTAATGAAAAACTGTTTTTT
>TRBD1|TRBJ2-6|TRBV6-6|NA
CASSSGQSAGANVLTF
TGTGCCAGCAGTTCGGGACAGTCGGCTGGGGCCAACGTCCTGACTTTC
>NA|TRBJ1-1|TRBV5-1|NA
CASSSSVSSNTEAFF
TGCGCCAGCAGCTCCTCAGTTAGCTCGAACACTGAAGCTTTCTTT
>TRBD1|TRBJ1-1|TRBV9|NA
CASSVAGGVNTEAFF
TGTGCCAGCAGCGTAGCAGGGGGTGTGAACACTGAAGCTTTCTTT
>TRBD1|TRBJ2-7|TRBV19|NA
CASSTGTGWYEQYF
TGTGCCAGTAGTACCGGGACAGGGTGGTACGAGCAGTACTTC
>NA|TRBJ1-3|TRBV6-5|NA
CASRTPSGNTIYF
TGTGCCAGCCGGACACCCTCTGGAAACACCATATATTTT
>TRBD1|TRBJ1-1|TRBV7-2|NA
CASSQQGASEAFF
TGTGCCAGCAGCCAACAGGGGGCATCGGAAGCTTTCTTT
>TRBD1|TRBJ1-1|TRBV15|NA
CATSRDRGTGGAFF
TGTGCCACCAGCAGAGATCGTGGAACAGGGGGAGCTTTCTTT
>TRBD2|TRBJ2-6|TRBV28|NA
CASRASGGYPVLTF
TGTGCCAGCAGAGCTAGCGGGGGGTACCCCGTCCTGACTTTC
>TRBD1|TRBJ1-1|TRBV5-1|NA
CASSLLQGGNTEAFF
TGCGCCAGCAGCTTGTTACAGGGGGGGAACACTGAAGCTTTCTTT
>NA|TRBJ2-5|TRBV6-1|NA
CASSEQGIQETQYF
TGTGCCAGCAGTGAACAGGGCATCCAAGAGACCCAGTACTTC
>TRBD2|TRBJ2-3|TRBV19|NA
CASSGLAGGPGDTQYF
TGTGCCAGTAGCGGACTAGCGGGGGGGCCTGGAGATACGCAGTATTTT
>NA|TRBJ1-4|TRBV15|NA
CATSRPTVTNEKLFF
TGTGCCACCAGCAGACCAACGGTAACTAATGAAAAACTGTTTTTT
>TRBD2|TRBJ2-1|TRBV7-9|NA
CASSNSGGAFSEQFF
TGTGCCAGCAGCAACAGCGGGGGGGCGTTTAGTGAGCAGTTCTTC
>NA|TRBJ2-7|TRBV24-1|NA
CATDSQGKDEQYF
TGTGCCACCGATTCACAGGGTAAGGACGAGCAGTACTTC
>TRBD1|TRBJ2-7|TRBV6-5|once
CASSYDRAIYEQYF
TGTGCCAGCAGTTACGACAGGGCCATCTACGAGCAGTACTTC
>NA|TRBJ1-2|TRBV2|NA
CASRENQGNYGYTF
TGTGCCAGCAGAGAAAATCAGGGGAACTATGGCTACACCTTC
>TRBD1|TRBJ1-3|TRBV19|NA
CASSIDRQGVGNTIYF
TGTGCCAGTAGTATAGATCGCCAGGGGGTTGGAAACACCATATATTTT
>TRBD1|TRBJ1-5|TRBV6-5|once
CASRRDRNSNQPQHF
TGTGCCAGCAGAAGGGACAGAAATAGCAATCAGCCCCAGCATTTT
>NA|TRBJ1-1|TRBV6-2/TRBV6-3|NA
CASSYGEAAFF
TGTGCCAGCAGTTACGGGGAGGCCGCTTTCTTT
>NA|TRBJ1-2|TRBV2|NA
CASSELISVYGYTF
TGTGCCAGCAGTGAGCTTATCAGCGTCTATGGCTACACCTTC
>NA|TRBJ1-5|TRBV2|NA
CASGRVDSNQPQHF
TGTGCCAGCGGGCGGGTAGATAGCAATCAGCCCCAGCATTTT